This TCR beta chain originates from a study of regulatory T cells in long-lasting Graves disease. This CDR3 is 19 amino acids long. Germline assignment: CDR1 MNHEY and CDR2 SVGEGT. V shed 7 bases and J 1 base; nucleotides not matched to a gene: 15. Study outcomes and limitations: TCR diversity in persistent Graves' patients was below that of newly diagnosed ones.

As to this clonotype: Its antigen is not identified.

The authors built TCR beta libraries using iRepertoire HTBI primers and Arm-PCR of CDR3 regions. Methods used by the authors: Around 59 TRBV and about 15 TRBJ segments were identified across samples. From the multiplex PCR reads, TCRdb called clonotypes with MiXCR, one entry per CDR3 protein. The V and J calls were not made by the authors but by TCRdb's processing. This table has roughly 400,000 distinct CDR3 sequences, around 20% appearing once. Time point denoted: persistent/refractory GD, antithyroid drugs over 5 years with positive TRAb. The TCR library was prepared using RNA isolated from PBMCs.

Sequencing used peripheral blood mononuclear cells (PBMCs), obtained when the disease was refractory, from a patient treated with antithyroid drugs. The clonotype comes from a female donor with Graves disease. The V gene is TRBV6-2 or TRBV6-3, the J gene TRBJ2-4; 11 nucleotides align to TRBD1. CDR3 protein: CASTGTGTGGSLAKNIQYF. For the CDR3, the DNA is TGTGCCAGCACCGGGACCGGGACAGGGGGTTCCTTGGCCAAAAACATTCAGTACTTC.